This T cell receptor beta chain was captured in a study of graft-versus-host responses after intestinal transplantation (dated by TCRdb to the early 2020s). Broadly, across the study: The transplants that recipients received were multivisceral, liver-intestinal, or isolated intestinal. A cohort of roughly 25 intestinal transplant recipients, including one retransplant, was enrolled, and a few patients lacking pretransplant specimens were excluded. Donor T cell macrochimerism was defined as a peak of at least 4% donor T cells among recipient peripheral blood mononuclear cells. To identify alloreactive clones, pre-transplant mixed lymphocyte reaction products were sequenced and then compared with unstimulated pre-transplant donor and recipient T cells. Samples from a few later patients were sequenced in-house on an Illumina MiSeq with MiXCR processing rather than by the commercial service. Anti-thymocyte globulin induction was given to all recipients, followed by maintenance tacrolimus and steroids for 2 to 4 years. After intestinal transplantation, graft-versus-host and host-versus-graft alloreactive T cell clones in the graft, circulation and bone marrow were tracked using bulk TCR-beta CDR3 sequencing.

The germline V gene encodes CDR1 MGHDK and CDR2 SYGVNS. Reading from cysteine to phenylalanine, the CDR3 counts 12 amino acids. Left in the record is the CDR3 DNA by itself, 36 bases read in frame from the first base. V gives up 4 bases and J gives up 6 bases, and the segment between their germline ends measures 10 bases. Read against the paper, the sample's time point label means: cells obtained before transplantation from donor or recipient. CD3+CD4+ and CD3+CD8+ populations were FACS-sorted from unstimulated pre-transplant donor and recipient cells taken from spleen or lymph nodes. This clone was counted between two and nine times. This clone's antigen is unknown. Base qualities are missing; no much larger clone stands one base away. Broader findings and caveats from the paper: GvH clones turned up in recipient bone marrow, with some appearing earlier in ileal mucosa or blood, a pattern consistent with an intestinal mucosal origin. Conclusions were limited by the relatively low number and heterogeneity of intestinal transplant patients. Early after transplant, peak levels of circulating GvH clones were associated with declines in HvG clones. High GvH to HvG T cell clonal ratios were observed in the allografts of patients with donor T cell macrochimerism.

Receptor libraries were prepared by the immunoSEQ multiplex PCR assay. For most patients, genomic DNA was isolated with the Qiagen DNeasy Blood and Tissue Kit and sent frozen to Adaptive Biotechnologies for TCR sequencing. For most patients, genomic DNA was subjected to high-throughput TCR-beta CDR3 sequencing by Adaptive Biotechnologies. The original pipeline was this. TCR sequencing data were retrieved from Adaptive's ImmunoSEQ software for around 19 patients, whereas a few other patients were processed with MiXCR and VDJtools. To correct CD4 versus CD8 sorting errors, any sequence found in both subsets at a frequency ratio below 5:1 was removed. CDR3 nucleotide sequences shared by donor and recipient were removed because the origin of these sequences could not be assigned. At least 2-fold expansion over unstimulated cells and a minimum CFSE-low frequency of 0.002% (template counts) or 0.001% (read counts) were required for clones to be classified as alloreactive. A clone was considered mappable if detected in the sequenced pre-transplant spleen, lymph node, or MLR CFSE-low populations of the donor or recipient. The cumulative frequency of alloreactive clones was calculated as a percentage of all sequences, weighted by copy number. Imported from immuneACCESS, the table was reduced by TCRdb to in-frame sequences with V and J called. These copies leave out some clones; in studies compared against another copy, an unresolved V gene accounts for under half, and the cause of the remainder is not known. That table furnishes V, J and clone size, whereas the DNA furnished D and trimming. Counted in this sample were about 25,000 clones; roughly four fifths of them appeared once. Approximately 0.93% of the sample belongs to the ten largest clones.

In this chain, TRBV25-1 is recombined with TRBJ2-7; perhaps TRBD1 is the D gene, with 6 bases matching. The TCR sequence derives from a human donor who was the organ donor for an intestinal transplant. Sequenced here: unstimulated CD8+ T cells sorted from spleen or lymph node cells, sampled before transplant. CDR3 sequence: CASSVTGPEQYF. The DNA sequence is as follows: TGTGCCAGCAGTGTCACAGGGCCCGAGCAGTACTTC.